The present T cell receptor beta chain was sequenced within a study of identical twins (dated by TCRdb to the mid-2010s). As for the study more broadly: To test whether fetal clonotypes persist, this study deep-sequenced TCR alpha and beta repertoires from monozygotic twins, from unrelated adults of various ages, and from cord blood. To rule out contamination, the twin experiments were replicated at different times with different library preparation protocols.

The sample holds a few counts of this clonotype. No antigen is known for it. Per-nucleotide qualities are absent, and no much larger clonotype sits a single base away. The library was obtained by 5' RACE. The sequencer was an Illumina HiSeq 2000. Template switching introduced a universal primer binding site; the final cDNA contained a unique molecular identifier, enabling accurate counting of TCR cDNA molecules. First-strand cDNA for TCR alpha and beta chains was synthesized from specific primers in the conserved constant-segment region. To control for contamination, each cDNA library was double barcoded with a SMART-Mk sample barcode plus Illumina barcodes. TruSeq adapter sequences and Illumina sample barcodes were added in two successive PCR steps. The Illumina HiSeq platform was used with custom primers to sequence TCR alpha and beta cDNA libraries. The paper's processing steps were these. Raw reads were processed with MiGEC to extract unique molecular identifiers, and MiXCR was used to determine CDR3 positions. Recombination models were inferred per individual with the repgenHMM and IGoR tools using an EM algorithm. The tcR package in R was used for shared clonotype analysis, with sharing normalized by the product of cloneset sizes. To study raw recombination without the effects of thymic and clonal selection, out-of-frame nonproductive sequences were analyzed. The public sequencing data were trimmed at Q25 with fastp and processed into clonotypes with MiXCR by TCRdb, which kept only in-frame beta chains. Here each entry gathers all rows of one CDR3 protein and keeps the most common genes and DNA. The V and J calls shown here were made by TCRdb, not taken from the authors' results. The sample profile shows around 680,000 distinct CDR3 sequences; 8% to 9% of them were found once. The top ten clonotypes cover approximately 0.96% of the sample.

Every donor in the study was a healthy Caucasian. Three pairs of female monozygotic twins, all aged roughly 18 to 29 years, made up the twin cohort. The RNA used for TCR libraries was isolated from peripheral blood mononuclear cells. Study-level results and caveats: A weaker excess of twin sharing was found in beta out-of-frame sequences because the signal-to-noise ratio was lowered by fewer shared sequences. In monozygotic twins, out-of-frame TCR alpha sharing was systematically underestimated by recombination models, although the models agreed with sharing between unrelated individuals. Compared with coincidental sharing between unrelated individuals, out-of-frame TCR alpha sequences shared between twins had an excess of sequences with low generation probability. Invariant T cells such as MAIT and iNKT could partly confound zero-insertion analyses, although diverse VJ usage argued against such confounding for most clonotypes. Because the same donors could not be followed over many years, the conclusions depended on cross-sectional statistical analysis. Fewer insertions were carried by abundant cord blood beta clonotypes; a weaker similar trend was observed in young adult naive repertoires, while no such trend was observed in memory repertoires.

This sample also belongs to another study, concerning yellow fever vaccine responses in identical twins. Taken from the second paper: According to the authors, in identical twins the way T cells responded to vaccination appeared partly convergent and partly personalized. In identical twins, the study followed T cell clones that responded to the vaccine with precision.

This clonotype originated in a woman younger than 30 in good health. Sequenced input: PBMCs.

CDR3 loop: CASSASGIRFTDTQYF. Here is the DNA: TGTGCCAGCAGCGCTAGCGGGATTCGTTTCACAGATACGCAGTATTTT. Recombination connected TRBV7-2 to TRBJ2-3, with 9 bases aligning to TRBD2. The germline V end is reduced by 5 bases and the J end by 2 bases; junction bases left unmatched: 8. Looking up the germline V gene yields CDR1 SGHTA and CDR2 FQGNSA. The CDR3 spans 16 residues, from the cysteine through the phenylalanine. The CDR3 DNA has 48 bases and is translated from base 1.